These 3 T cell receptor beta chains were all obtained from the same sample, sequenced in a study of monozygotic twins with inflammatory bowel disease. TCRdb reprocessed the 5' RACE reads; each CDR3 protein has one entry and no DNA is given. This listing includes approximately 400,000 distinct CDR3 sequences. The sample taken for sequencing was blood. These TCRs come from a human donor with ulcerative colitis or Crohn's disease, or a healthy co-twin of an affected twin (not recorded which).

This clonotype is deemed medium-sized (0.01 to 0.1%) by its frequency. This rearrangement joins TRBV10-3 to TRBJ2-6. The CDR3 is 17 amino acids. Germline V CDR1 and CDR2: ENHRY, SYGVKD. The CDR3 loop reads CAITSPQGPSGANVLTF.

V gene TRBV5-1 combines with J gene TRBJ1-6. Germline loops: CDR1 SGHRS, CDR2 YFSETQ. The CDR3 totals 15 residues. CDR3 loop: CASSLLAGDNSPLHF.

The chain joins TRBV12-3 or TRBV12-4 to TRBJ2-3; TCRdb lists TRBD2, though no DNA is available to test this call. The CDR3 runs 20 residues. CDR3 protein: CASSPGTSGRITVSTDTQYF.